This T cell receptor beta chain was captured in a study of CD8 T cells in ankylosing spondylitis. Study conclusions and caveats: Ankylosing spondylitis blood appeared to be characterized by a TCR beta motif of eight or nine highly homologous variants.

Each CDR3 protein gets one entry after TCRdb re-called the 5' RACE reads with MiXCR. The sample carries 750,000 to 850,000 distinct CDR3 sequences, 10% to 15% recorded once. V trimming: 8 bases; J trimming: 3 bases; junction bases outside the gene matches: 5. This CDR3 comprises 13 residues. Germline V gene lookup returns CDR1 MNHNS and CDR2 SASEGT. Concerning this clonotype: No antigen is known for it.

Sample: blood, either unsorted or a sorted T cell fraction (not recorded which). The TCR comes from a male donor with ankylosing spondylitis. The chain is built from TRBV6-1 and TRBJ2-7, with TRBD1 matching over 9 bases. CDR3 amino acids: CASLRGQGYEQYF. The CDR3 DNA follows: TGTGCCAGCCTTAGGGGACAGGGCTACGAGCAGTACTTC.